A single count supports the clone carrying this T cell receptor beta chain. This sample stems from a study of blood T cell repertoires in COVID-19. Under the authors' procedure: Cell counts per sample came from amplifying reference gene primers. Produced via immunoSEQ multiplex PCR; TCRdb's table is partial and in-frame only. V and J calls and clone size are given by that table; D and trimming were obtained from the DNA. The sample has roughly 200,000 clones, about 85% seen once. Clinical history reported by participants formed the basis on which cohorts were assigned. The source material was PBMCs or T cells enriched from blood (not recorded which). This TCR came from a man aged 40-49 years who had recovered from COVID-19.

CDR3 amino acids: CASSDRDSPLAIYF. The CDR3 coding sequence is TGTGCCAGCAGTGACCGGGACAGCCCATTGGCCATATATTTT. V gene TRBV2 combines with J gene TRBJ1-3; 7 positions match TRBD1. With V trimmed by 3 bases and J by 11 bases, 10 bases remained unmatched. Germline CDR1 SNHLY, CDR2 FYNNEI. The length of the CDR3 is 14 residues.